This TCR beta chain was recovered during a study of blood T cells in healthy people across ages. The study, taken as a whole, reports: Both naive CD4+ cell counts and diversity were greater in long-lived donors than in aged donors. One million T cells yielded diversity estimates that were considered underestimates. Strong correlation existed between TCR beta diversity and naive T cell percentage.

This clonotype came up a few times. Its cognate antigen is unknown. A junction boundary mismatches the germline segment, possibly from a read error. The total RNA that was extracted per sample amounted to at least 6 micrograms. Primed by a sample-barcoded 5' primer and a J-beta primer mix, a second PCR proceeded for about 6 to 12 cycles. Each CDR3 protein is one row after TCRdb ran MiXCR on the 5' RACE reads. Of approximately 800,000 distinct CDR3 sequences detected, approximately 55% appear once; the ten largest clones hold roughly 37%. Sequencing used blood. This TCR derives from an elderly man in good health.

The CDR3 DNA reads as TGTGCCAGCAGCAAAGATCGGGGGCTAGGACCGACCCAGTACTTC. It codes for CASSKDRGLGPTQYF. The V call is TRBV4-2, the J call TRBJ2-7; D could derive from TRBD1 or TRBD2 (6 bases each). The J call is uncertain, as TRBJ2-5 better fits the DNA end. The CDR3 is made up of 15 amino acids. Germline V gene sequence: CDR1 LGHNA, CDR2 YNFKEQ.